This passage covers 32 T cell receptor beta chains from one sample sequenced in a study of shared clonotypes between healthy human individuals. TCRdb keeps only in-frame clones here, not all; method: immunoSEQ multiplex PCR. Here the sample spans roughly 1,500,000 clones, approximately 98.5% being singletons. Specimen: naive CD4+ T cells sorted from blood. The subset: CD45RA+ positively selected. These TCRs come from a man aged 25 to 45 in good health.

This chain connects TRBV5-1 to TRBJ1-2, with no clear D. CDR1 is SGHRS and CDR2 is YFSETQ in the germline V gene. The CDR3 runs to 12 residues. Trimming cost V 2 bases and J 8 bases, with 10 bases left between them. CDR3 loop: CASSFSSDGYTF. The CDR3 DNA reads TGCGCCAGCAGCTTTTCAAGTGACGGCTACACCTTC.

This chain links TRBV25-1 with TRBJ2-7; 9 bases map to TRBD2. This CDR3 is built from 15 residues. The germline V gene has CDR1 MGHDK and CDR2 SYGVNS. The V gene end was trimmed by 4 bases and the J gene end by 2 bases; junction bases not matched to a gene: 6. For the CDR3, the DNA is TGTGCCAGCAGTGCGGGGGGCGGGAGGGCCTACGAGCAGTACTTC. Its protein is CASSAGGGRAYEQYF.

This clone was seen just once. The chain has TRBV18 and TRBJ2-3; perhaps D is TRBD1 or TRBD2 (5 bases each). This CDR3 has 16 amino acids. V was pared by 2 bases and J by 1 base, with 13 bases between. Per the germline V gene, CDR1 is KGHSH and CDR2 is LQKENI. This CDR3 reads CASSPFRDRRTDTQYF. In DNA form, the CDR3 reads TGTGCCAGCTCACCATTTAGGGACCGCCGCACAGATACGCAGTATTTT.

CDR3 in DNA: TGTGCCTGGAGTGCCATCAGGTCTTTGGGAACCTTTAGGGAGCTGTTTTTT. Its translation is CAWSAIRSLGTFRELFF. The rearrangement joins TRBV30 to TRBJ2-2; D ambiguous. The CDR3 length is 17 residues. With 1 base removed from V and 9 bases from J, the gap between germline ends came to 24 bases. The germline V gene has CDR1 GTSNPN and CDR2 SVGIG (reference sequence).

This chain connects TRBV5-6 to TRBJ2-7; D might be TRBD1 (6 bases). CDR3 length: 14 amino acids. CDR1 and CDR2 from the germline V gene are SGHDT and YYEEEE. V was clipped by 2 bases and J by 2 bases, with 11 bases between them. The CDR3 region has the DNA TGTGCCAGCAGCTTCTCGGACAGAGCCTACGAGCAGTACTTC. Translated, it gives CASSFSDRAYEQYF.

The CDR3 coding sequence is TGTGCCAGCCTCCCGGGGAGGGGTGAAGCTTTCTTT. This sequence encodes CASLPGRGEAFF. The chain uses TRBV28 and TRBJ1-1; possibly TRBD1 for D (5 bases). The germline CDR1 and CDR2 sequences are MDHEN and SYDVKM. The CDR3 length is 12 residues. V was pared by 8 bases and J by 7 bases, with 14 bases between.

The chain carries TRBV12-5 and TRBJ1-5; no clear D. The CDR3 loop spans 14 amino acids. V was shortened by 2 bases and J by 3 bases, with 8 bases between the two germline ends. From germline, CDR1 is LGHNT and CDR2 FRNRAP. The CDR3 here is CASGLSGDNQPQHF. CDR3 bases: TGTGCTAGTGGTTTGTCCGGGGACAATCAGCCCCAGCATTTT.

This clone was observed once. The chain joins TRBV5-1 to TRBJ2-4, with TRBD1 as a possible D gene (5 bases). V shed 4 bases and J shed 9 bases, with 17 bases lying between them. The CDR3 extends over 14 amino acids. Per germline, CDR1 SGHRS and CDR2 YFSETQ. CDR3 protein: CASSPSLTVGIQYF. The CDR3 region has the DNA TGCGCCAGCAGCCCCAGCCTGACAGTGGGCATTCAGTACTTC. Full variable domain (remainder filled in from reference TRBV5-1 and TRBJ2-4): KAGVTQTPRYLIKTRGQQVTLSCSPISGHRSVSWYQQTPGQGLQFLFEYFSETQRNKGNFPGRFSGRQFSNSRSEMNVSTLELGDSALYLCASSPSLTVGIQYFGAGTRLSVL.

The V gene is TRBV7-9, the J gene TRBJ2-3; maybe TRBD2 (6 bases). The CDR3 is made up of 15 amino acids. V dropped 1 base and J dropped 2 bases, with 10 bases sitting between them. Germline V gives CDR1 SEHNR, CDR2 FQNEAQ (reference sequence). The CDR3 is CASSLGRDFTDTQYF. The CDR3 DNA sequence: TGTGCCAGCAGCTTAGGTCGGGACTTCACAGATACGCAGTATTTT.

With regard to this clone: Other DNA sequences in this sample translate to the same CDR3. The chain links TRBV19 to TRBJ1-5, with TRBD1 matching over 10 bases. The CDR3 spans 14 residues. The germline gives CDR1 LNHDA, CDR2 SQIVND (reference sequence). With V trimmed by 5 bases and J by 2 bases, 0 bases remained unmatched. CDR3 DNA sequence: TGTGCCAGTAGTGGGACAGGGGGCAATCAGCCCCAGCATTTT. Residues: CASSGTGGNQPQHF.

The chain combines TRBV9 with TRBJ2-3; 8 bases agree with TRBD2. After removal of 1 base from V and 4 bases from J, the junction contained 5 bases not matched to a gene. The CDR3 is 15 residues long. Germline CDR1 reads SGDLS; CDR2 reads YYNGEE. Written as DNA, the CDR3 is TGTGCCAGCAGCGTATCGCGCGGGAGGTCAGATACGCAGTATTTT. Translating it yields CASSVSRGRSDTQYF.

The chain joins TRBV11-3 to TRBJ2-5; D call uncertain. The CDR3 length is 15 residues. Trimming left V 0 bases short and J 5 bases short, with 13 bases between. Per germline, CDR1 SGHNT and CDR2 YENEEA. CDR3 protein: CASSLDGAGSETQYF. In DNA, the CDR3 is TGTGCCAGCAGCTTAGACGGCGCAGGTTCGGAGACCCAGTACTTC.

The chain uses TRBV11-3 and TRBJ2-1; D tentatively reads TRBD1 or TRBD2 (5 bases each). The CDR3 has 15 residues. Germline V gene data show CDR1 as SGHNT and CDR2 as YENEEA. V lost 1 base, J lost 4 bases, and 11 bases lay in between. This chain's CDR3 is CASSLGGGRYNEQFF. DNA for the CDR3: TGTGCCAGCAGCTTAGGTGGGGGAAGATACAATGAGCAGTTCTTC. The full variable domain, its missing parts supplied by reference TRBV11-3 and TRBJ2-1, is EAGVVQSPRYKIIEKKQPVAFWCNPISGHNTLYWYLQNLGQGPELLIRYENEEAVDDSQLPKDRFSAERLKGVDSTLKIQPAELGDSAVYLCASSLGGGRYNEQFFGPGTRLTVL.

The count of this clone is one. The chain has TRBV7-9 and TRBJ2-3; D not resolved. Germline CDR1 SEHNR, CDR2 FQNEAQ (reference sequence). This CDR3 region has 16 residues. V shed 1 base and J shed 0 bases, with 11 bases lying between them. The CDR3 sequence: CASSLVVDASTDTQYF. The CDR3 DNA reads TGTGCCAGCAGCTTAGTCGTTGATGCTAGCACAGATACGCAGTATTTT.

This clone appeared a single time. J is TRBJ2-7 and V is TRBV2; D is possibly TRBD2 (6 bases). The CDR3 has 12 residues. Looked up from germline, CDR1 is SNHLY and CDR2 is FYNNEI. Trimming pared 6 bases from V and 4 bases from J, leaving 10 bases between. As DNA, the CDR3 is TGTGCCAGCAGGACCCGGGAGTACGAGCAGTACTTC. Encoded protein: CASRTREYEQYF. The full variable domain, in which reference TRBV2 and TRBJ2-7 provide the parts outside the CDR3, is EPEVTQTPSHQVTQMGQEVILRCVPISNHLYFYWYRQILGQKVEFLVSFYNNEISEKSEIFDDQFSVERPDGSNFTLKIRSTKLEDSAMYFCASRTREYEQYFGPGTRLTVT.

CDR3 in DNA: TGTGCCAGTAGTCTCCCCACGAAGTCCGGGAATGAGCAGTTCTTC. Translated: CASSLPTKSGNEQFF. This chain uses TRBV19 with TRBJ2-1; no clear D. The length of the CDR3 is 15 residues. The V end lost 5 bases, the J end lost 7 bases, and 18 bases lay between the germline ends. Germline lookup yields CDR1 LNHDA and CDR2 SQIVND (reference sequence).

The J gene is TRBJ1-5, the V gene TRBV28, with D unresolved. Between the trimmed V and J ends, which lost 4 bases and 7 bases, there was a span of 20 bases. CDR1 is MDHEN and CDR2 is SYDVKM in the germline V gene. The CDR3 contains 16 residues. In DNA, the CDR3 is TGTGCCAGCAGTTCCTCGTCGCGAGGACCGGGACAGCCCCAGCATTTT. It translates to CASSSSSRGPGQPQHF.

The chain couples TRBV28 to TRBJ2-1, with 12 bases that match TRBD2. V gave up 2 bases and J gave up 5 bases; unmatched junction bases: 10. This CDR3 comprises 18 residues. Germline V gene data show CDR1 as MDHEN and CDR2 as SYDVKM. The CDR3 loop is CASSLTSSGRVPDNEQFF. CDR3 DNA sequence: TGTGCCAGCAGTTTAACCTCTAGCGGGAGGGTTCCGGACAATGAGCAGTTCTTC.

The chain carries TRBV15 and TRBJ1-5, with no clear D. The V and J ends lost 8 bases and 2 bases respectively, with 13 bases between them. Germline V gives CDR1 LNHNV, CDR2 YYDKDF (reference sequence). The CDR3 extends over 14 amino acids. This CDR3 is CATSSRARNQPQHF. CDR3 nucleotide sequence: TGTGCCACCTCCTCGCGGGCTCGCAATCAGCCCCAGCATTTT.

The V and J genes are TRBV25-1 and TRBJ2-3; D might be TRBD1 (5 bases). The CDR3 length is 11 residues. Germline V gives CDR1 MGHDK, CDR2 SYGVNS. V was pared by 6 bases and J by 5 bases, with 6 bases between. The CDR3 reads CASRGVDTQYF. The CDR3 bases are TGTGCCAGCAGAGGGGTAGATACGCAGTATTTT.

The chain combines TRBV18 with TRBJ2-7; tentatively, D is TRBD1 (6 bases). The CDR3 extends over 14 amino acids. Germline CDR1 is KGHSH and CDR2 is LQKENI. The V and J ends lost 5 bases and 3 bases respectively, with 14 bases between them. The CDR3 DNA sequence: TGTGCCAGCTCAGAAACAGGGTACTACTACGAGCAGTACTTC. Amino acids: CASSETGYYYEQYF.

The genes are TRBV2 and TRBJ2-5, with TRBD1 matching over 7 bases. V shed 7 bases and J 1 base; nucleotides not matched to a gene: 3. This CDR3 contains 13 residues. Germline CDR1 reads SNHLY; CDR2 reads FYNNEI. CDR3 loop: CASNDRAQETQYF. As DNA, the CDR3 is TGTGCCAGCAACGACAGGGCCCAAGAGACCCAGTACTTC.

Details on this clone: The same CDR3 is also encoded by other DNA sequences in this sample. The chain uses TRBV28 and TRBJ2-2; D call uncertain. This CDR3 region has 12 residues. Germline V CDR1 and CDR2: MDHEN, SYDVKM. The V and J ends lost 3 bases and 4 bases respectively, with 3 bases between them. As DNA, the CDR3 is TGTGCCAGCAGTTTGCGCACCGGGGAGCTGTTTTTT. It specifies CASSLRTGELFF.

J is TRBJ1-4 and V is TRBV11-2; D is uncertain. Trimming removed 1 base at V and 12 bases at J, with 21 bases between. This CDR3 region has 16 residues. Germline lookup yields CDR1 SGHAT and CDR2 FQNNGV. This chain's CDR3 is CASSLVSRPLAMELFF. The CDR3 DNA sequence: TGTGCCAGCAGCTTAGTATCCAGGCCTCTGGCTATGGAACTGTTTTTT. The full variable domain, completed using reference TRBV11-2 and TRBJ1-4, is EAGVAQSPRYKIIEKRQSVAFWCNPISGHATLYWYQQILGQGPKLLIQFQNNGVVDDSQLPKDRFSAERLKGVDSTLKIQPAKLEDSAVYLCASSLVSRPLAMELFFGSGTQLSVL.

The genes are TRBV5-5 and TRBJ1-1; D perhaps matches TRBD1 (5 bases). V lost 5 bases and J 5 bases, leaving 13 bases between the germline ends. Germline loops: CDR1 SGHKS, CDR2 YYEKEE (reference sequence). The CDR3 is 13 residues long. CDR3 in amino acids: CASSYPGGTEAFF. CDR3 nucleotide sequence: TGTGCCAGCAGTTACCCGGGGGGGACTGAAGCTTTCTTT.

This clone was picked up one time. The chain is built from TRBV7-9 and TRBJ1-1; 8 bases agree with TRBD1. V shed 4 bases, J shed 6 bases, and the junction held 7 bases outside the gene matches. Germline V lookup: CDR1 SEHNR, CDR2 FQNEAQ (reference sequence). The CDR3 covers 14 residues. CDR3 in amino acids: CASSYSGGKSEAFF. The CDR3 DNA reads as TGTGCCAGCAGCTATTCAGGGGGCAAGTCTGAAGCTTTCTTT.

The sample holds one count of this clone. This chain joins TRBV5-1 and TRBJ2-7; TRBD2 matches at 10 bases. J gave up 3 bases and V 0 bases, and 3 bases lay outside the gene matches. Germline values: CDR1 SGHRS, CDR2 YFSETQ. This CDR3 has 15 amino acids. CDR3 residues: CASSLASGRVYEQYF. CDR3 DNA sequence: TGCGCCAGCAGCTTGGCTAGCGGGAGAGTCTACGAGCAGTACTTC.

V is TRBV29-1 and J is TRBJ2-2; D may be TRBD1 (6 bases). Germline V lookup: CDR1 SQVTM, CDR2 ANQGSEA. The CDR3 covers 15 residues. V shed 3 bases and J shed 4 bases, with 15 bases lying between them. CDR3 nucleotide sequence: TGCAGCGTTGACTGGGCAGGGGACGCCACCGGGGAGCTGTTTTTT. Amino acids: CSVDWAGDATGELFF.

The chain uses TRBV5-6 and TRBJ2-1; D unclear. Germline assignment: CDR1 SGHDT and CDR2 YYEEEE. Deletions cut 4 bases from V and 6 bases from J, with 8 bases between. The length of the CDR3 is 12 residues. The CDR3 coding sequence is TGTGCCAGCAGCAAGGTCCTCAATGAGCAGTTCTTC. It yields the protein CASSKVLNEQFF.

The chain is built from TRBV27 and TRBJ2-2, with TRBD2 matching over 8 bases. J was trimmed by 0 bases and V by 0 bases; bases with no gene match: 6. This CDR3 is built from 18 residues. Per germline, CDR1 MNHEY and CDR2 SMNVEV (reference sequence). The CDR3: CASSLSTSGYPNTGELFF. CDR3 sequence (DNA): TGTGCCAGCAGTTTATCCACTAGCGGTTATCCGAACACCGGGGAGCTGTTTTTT.

This chain joins TRBV6-5 and TRBJ2-7; D remains ambiguous. Trimming took 7 bases from V and 3 from J, leaving 13 bases between them. The CDR3 covers 13 residues. Per germline, CDR1 MNHEY and CDR2 SVGAGI. CDR3 bases: TGTGCCAGCACTCCGGACCGAAACTACGAGCAGTACTTC. Its protein product is CASTPDRNYEQYF.

The chain has TRBV7-9 and TRBJ2-7, with D unclear. V lost 8 bases to trimming and J lost 6 bases, with 20 bases between them. This CDR3 has 14 residues. Germline CDR1 reads SEHNR; CDR2 reads FQNEAQ (reference sequence). CDR3 DNA sequence: TGTGCCAGCGCAACCCAAGGGTTTCGTTTCGAGCAGTACTTC. Encoded protein: CASATQGFRFEQYF.